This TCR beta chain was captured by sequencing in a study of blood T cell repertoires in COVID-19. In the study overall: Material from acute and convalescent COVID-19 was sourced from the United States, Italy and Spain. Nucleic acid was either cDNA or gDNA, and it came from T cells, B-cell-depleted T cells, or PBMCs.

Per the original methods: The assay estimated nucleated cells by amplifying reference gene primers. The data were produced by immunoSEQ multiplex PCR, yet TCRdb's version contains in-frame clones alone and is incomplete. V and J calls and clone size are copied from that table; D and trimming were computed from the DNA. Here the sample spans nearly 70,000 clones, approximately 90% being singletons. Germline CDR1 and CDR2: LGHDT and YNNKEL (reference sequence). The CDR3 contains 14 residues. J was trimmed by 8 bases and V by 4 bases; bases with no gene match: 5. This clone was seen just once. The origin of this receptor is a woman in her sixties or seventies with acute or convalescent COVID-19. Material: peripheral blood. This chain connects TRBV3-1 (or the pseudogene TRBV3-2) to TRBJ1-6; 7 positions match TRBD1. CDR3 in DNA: TGTGCCAGCAGCCCGGACAGGCCAGATTCACCCCTCCACTTT. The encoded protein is CASSPDRPDSPLHF.